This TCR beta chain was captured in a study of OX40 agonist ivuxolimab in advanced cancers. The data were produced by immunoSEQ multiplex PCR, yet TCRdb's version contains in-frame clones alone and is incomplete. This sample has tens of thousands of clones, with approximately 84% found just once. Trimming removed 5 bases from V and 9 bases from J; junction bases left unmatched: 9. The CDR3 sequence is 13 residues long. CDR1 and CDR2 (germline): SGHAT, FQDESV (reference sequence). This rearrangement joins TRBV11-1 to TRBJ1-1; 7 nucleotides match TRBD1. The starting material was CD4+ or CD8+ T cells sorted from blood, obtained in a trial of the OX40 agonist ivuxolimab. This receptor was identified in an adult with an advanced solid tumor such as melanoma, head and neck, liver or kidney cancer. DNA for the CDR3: TGTGCCAGCAGCGCCACAGGGGTGGCCCAAGCTTTCTTT. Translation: CASSATGVAQAFF.